This TCR beta chain stems from a study of shared clonotypes between healthy human individuals. The table came from immunoSEQ multiplex PCR; TCRdb's copy has only in-frame clones and leaves some out. The sample includes fewer than 850,000 clones, roughly 91% seen only once; the top ten take 34%. Trimming left V 2 bases short and J 14 bases short, with 10 bases between. Germline-derived CDR1 and CDR2 are SEHNR and FQNEAQ (reference sequence). This CDR3 region has 11 residues. Donation came from healthy HIV-negative adults that had no recent acute infections or vaccinations. CD45RO+ cells went into CD8 memory alongside CCR7-negative CD45RA+ TemRA cells.

V and J are TRBV7-9 and TRBJ2-1, with D maybe TRBD2 (6 bases). The material sequenced was memory CD8+ T cells from PBMCs. Documented subset: CD45RO+ cells pooled with CCR7-negative TemRA cells. This receptor was obtained from a man aged 18 to 29 in good health. Some clones in this sample may be carry-over from other donors' samples. The chain's CDR3 is CASSLMTGEFF. The CDR3 DNA reads as TGTGCCAGCAGCTTAATGACGGGGGAGTTCTTC. The full variable domain, with the rest looked up from reference TRBV7-9 and TRBJ2-1, is DTGVSQNPRHKITKRGQNVTFRCDPISEHNRLYWYRQTLGQGPEFLTYFQNEAQLEKSRLLSDRFSAERPKGSFSTLEIQRTEQGDSAMYLCASSLMTGEFFGPGTRLTVL.